This record covers a single T cell receptor beta chain. Profiled with immunoSEQ multiplex PCR; TCRdb holds only in-frame clones, not every one. Of about 95,000 clones listed, about 80% are singletons. This specimen comes from a study of blood T cell repertoires in COVID-19. Study-level background: T cells, B-cell-depleted T cells, or PBMCs provided the cDNA or gDNA that served as material.

CDR1 is MNHEY and CDR2 is SVGAGI in the germline V gene. CDR3 length: 13 residues. Trimming cost V 6 bases and J 3 bases; bases outside gene matches: 4. Sequencing was performed on peripheral blood. The sequence came from a human donor in a cohort sampled during active COVID-19. The chain combines TRBV6-5 with TRBJ2-7, with TRBD1 matching over 8 bases. CDR3 sequence (DNA): TGTGCCAGCAGCACCACAGGGGGCTACGAGCAGTACTTC. It is translated as CASSTTGGYEQYF.